This TCR beta chain stems from a study of neoadjuvant anti-PD-1 for oral cavity cancer. Study-wide background: Around day 43, patients without progression received a fourth nivolumab dose before surgery. Study results and limitations: Each response group had just a few patients in TCR analyses. Treg/Th17 ratio rose with pretreatment blood and fell with post-treatment tumor TCRbeta clonality.

Produced via immunoSEQ multiplex PCR; TCRdb's table is partial and in-frame only. This table has roughly 12,000 clones, under 60% appearing once. Comment on this clone: Its antigen remains unidentified.

These newly diagnosed stage II-IVA oral cavity squamous cell carcinoma patients had no prior systemic or radiation treatment. This CDR3 is 13 amino acids long. The junction had 2 bases not matched to a gene; V was cut back by 3 bases and J by 4 bases. CDR1 SNHLY and CDR2 FYNNEI come from the germline V gene. The receptor's source is a person aged 40 to 85 with oral cavity squamous cell carcinoma. The sequencing here drew on tumor tissue, taken before nivolumab (anti-PD-1) treatment. The chain recombines TRBV2 with TRBJ2-7; TRBD2 aligns across 8 bases. In DNA form, the CDR3 reads TGTGCCAGCAGTGAGCAGCGGGAGTACGAGCAGTACTTC. It codes for CASSEQREYEQYF. The full variable domain, in which reference TRBV2 and TRBJ2-7 provide the parts outside the CDR3, is EPEVTQTPSHQVTQMGQEVILRCVPISNHLYFYWYRQILGQKVEFLVSFYNNEISEKSEIFDDQFSVERPDGSNFTLKIRSTKLEDSAMYFCASSEQREYEQYFGPGTRLTVT.